This paragraph reports one T cell receptor beta chain. The CDR3 has 15 residues. CDR1 is MGHDK and CDR2 is SYGVNS in the germline V gene. The J segment lost 12 bases and the V segment lost 6 bases, leaving 13 bases of the junction unmatched. cDNA reverse transcribed from extracted RNA served as the sequencing template. Method: immunoSEQ multiplex PCR; TCRdb's copy keeps in-frame clones and lacks some. The profile shows more than 200,000 clones, approximately 40% of them singletons. Treatment indicated: oral pan-JAK inhibitor, 5-10 mg twice daily. Peripheral blood and lesional scalp punch biopsies were taken from alopecia areata patients. The sample is drawn from a study of CD8+ T cells in alopecia areata.

The material sequenced was CD4+ T cells sorted from blood, taken around week 37, from a patient treated with tofacitinib. The receptor's source is a human donor with alopecia areata. V and J are TRBV25-1 and TRBJ2-1; 11 positions agree with TRBD1. CDR3 bases: TGTGCCAGCAGGGAAGCCGGGACAGGGGGTGTTGTGCAGTTCTTC. Translation: CASREAGTGGVVQFF.